Listed below are T cell receptor beta chains from one sample, sequenced in a study of blood T cell repertoires in COVID-19. TCRdb's copy holds only in-frame clones and misses some; the assay was immunoSEQ multiplex PCR. The sample has 370,000 or so clones; more than 70% are singletons. Material for sequencing was PBMCs or T cells enriched from blood (not recorded which). These receptor sequences come from a man younger than 40 who had recovered from COVID-19. CDR3s include the opening cysteine and the closing phenylalanine or tryptophan. The order of the fields is D gene, V gene, clone size, J gene, CDR3 length, CDR3 protein, CDR3 DNA. The D gene is left open where the match is weak. The size of a clone is reported for some rows only, either as once, few or many, or as a class for expanded clones.

NA	TRBV27	NA	TRBJ1-2	14	CASSLGRGAYGYTF	TGTGCCAGCAGTTTAGGCAGGGGAGCCTATGGCTACACCTTC
TRBD1	TRBV4-3	NA	TRBJ2-4	16	CASSQVGQGPKNIQYF	TGCGCCAGCAGCCAAGTTGGACAGGGGCCCAAAAACATTCAGTACTTC
NA	TRBV9	NA	TRBJ1-4	14	CASSVTVENEKLFF	TGTGCCAGCAGCGTAACGGTGGAGAATGAAAAACTGTTTTTT
TRBD1	TRBV18	few	TRBJ1-4	16	CASSPTGRSMNEKLFF	TGTGCCAGCTCACCGACAGGGAGGTCGATGAATGAAAAACTGTTTTTT
NA	TRBV6-5	NA	TRBJ1-4	14	CASSRSGTNEKLFF	TGTGCCAGCAGTAGATCAGGGACTAATGAAAAACTGTTTTTT
NA	TRBV5-1	few	TRBJ1-2	16	CASSLAYREIFYGYTF	TGCGCCAGCAGCTTGGCCTACAGGGAAATCTTCTATGGCTACACCTTC
TRBD2	TRBV27	NA	TRBJ2-2	16	CASSFASGGNTGELFF	TGTGCCAGCAGTTTTGCTAGCGGGGGGAACACCGGGGAGCTGTTTTTT
TRBD2	TRBV27	NA	TRBJ2-5	15	CASSSSGGRQETQYF	TGTGCCAGCAGTTCTAGCGGGGGGCGACAAGAGACCCAGTACTTC
NA	TRBV12-3/TRBV12-4	few	TRBJ1-3	11	CASSGGNTIYF	TGTGCCAGCAGTGGCGGAAACACCATATATTTT
TRBD2	TRBV12-3/TRBV12-4	NA	TRBJ2-5	13	CATGLAGGETQYF	TGTGCCACAGGACTAGCGGGGGGGGAGACCCAGTACTTC
NA	TRBV7-8	NA	TRBJ1-2	15	CASSLAGPAIYGYTF	TGTGCCAGCAGCTTAGCGGGGCCTGCCATCTATGGCTACACCTTC
TRBD1	TRBV4-1	NA	TRBJ1-5	16	CASSRLPGQLNQPQHF	TGCGCCAGCAGCCGACTTCCGGGACAGCTCAATCAGCCCCAGCATTTT
TRBD1	TRBV6-5	once	TRBJ1-1	15	CASSYSRDRGPAAFF	TGTGCCAGCAGTTACTCGAGGGACAGGGGGCCGGCCGCTTTCTTT
NA	TRBV3-1/TRBV3-2	NA	TRBJ2-7	14	CASSPGLITYEQYF	TGTGCCAGCAGCCCCGGACTTATCACCTACGAGCAGTACTTC
NA	TRBV10-2	NA	TRBJ1-2	14	CATTDSYPVQNYTF	TGCGCCACCACGGACAGTTACCCGGTTCAAAACTACACCTTC
NA	TRBV6-1	NA	TRBJ1-3	14	CASSEIGSGNTIYF	TGTGCCAGCAGTGAAATCGGCTCTGGAAACACCATATATTTT
TRBD1	TRBV27	NA	TRBJ2-1	17	CASSLSPGQGSYNEQFF	TGTGCCAGCAGTTTATCCCCAGGACAGGGCTCCTACAATGAGCAGTTCTTC
NA	TRBV27	NA	TRBJ2-7	16	CASSLSVGERLHEQYF	TGTGCCAGCAGTTTATCAGTAGGGGAAAGACTTCACGAGCAGTACTTC
NA	TRBV2	NA	TRBJ2-7	13	CASSGPDSYEQYF	TGTGCCAGCTCCGGACCGGACAGCTACGAGCAGTACTTC
NA	TRBV12-3/TRBV12-4	NA	TRBJ1-5	13	CASSTSGQQPQHF	TGTGCCAGCAGCACCTCGGGTCAACAGCCCCAGCATTTT
NA	TRBV10-3	NA	TRBJ2-3	14	CAIRPGGGGDTQYF	TGTGCCATCAGACCCGGGGGAGGGGGAGATACGCAGTATTTT
TRBD2	TRBV12-5	NA	TRBJ2-5	14	CASGQSGGQETQYF	TGTGCTAGTGGCCAAAGCGGGGGACAAGAGACCCAGTACTTC
NA	TRBV19	few	TRBJ2-2	12	CASRDSPGELFF	TGTGCCAGTAGAGACTCCCCCGGGGAGCTGTTTTTT
TRBD1	TRBV6-5	few	TRBJ1-2	14	CASSYSTGGHGYTF	TGTGCCAGCAGTTACTCCACAGGGGGCCATGGCTACACCTTC
NA	TRBV7-6	NA	TRBJ1-1	15	CASSLDTGGNTEAFF	TGTGCCAGCAGCTTAGACACAGGTGGGAACACTGAAGCTTTCTTT
NA	TRBV3-1/TRBV3-2	NA	TRBJ1-1	14	CASSPGVMNTEAFF	TGTGCCAGCAGTCCAGGGGTCATGAACACTGAAGCTTTCTTT
NA	TRBV9	NA	TRBJ1-3	11	CASSNGNTIYF	TGTGCCAGCAGCAACGGGAACACCATATATTTT
TRBD1	TRBV24-1	few	TRBJ1-5	17	CATSEAGTAYSNQPQHF	TGTGCCACCAGTGAAGCTGGGACAGCTTATAGCAATCAGCCCCAGCATTTT
TRBD1	TRBV24-1	NA	TRBJ1-5	20	CATSDLGGQGREYSNQPQHF	TGTGCCACCAGTGATTTAGGGGGACAGGGGCGAGAGTATAGCAATCAGCCCCAGCATTTT
TRBD1	TRBV29-1	many	TRBJ1-2	11	CSADRGWGYTF	TGCAGCGCAGACAGGGGTTGGGGCTACACCTTC
NA	TRBV18	NA	TRBJ1-1	13	CASSRPLGTEAFF	TGTGCCAGCTCGCGGCCCTTAGGCACTGAAGCTTTCTTT
NA	TRBV4-1	NA	TRBJ2-1	14	CASSQEREYNEQFF	TGCGCCAGCAGCCAAGAAAGGGAGTACAATGAGCAGTTCTTC
TRBD1	TRBV5-1	NA	TRBJ2-7	16	CASSLTGTGGLYEQYF	TGCGCCAGCAGCTTAACCGGGACAGGGGGTTTATACGAGCAGTACTTC
NA	TRBV19	NA	TRBJ2-1	15	CASSISMASYNEQFF	TGTGCCAGTAGTATAAGTATGGCTTCCTACAATGAGCAGTTCTTC
NA	TRBV6-2/TRBV6-3	NA	TRBJ1-2	16	CASSGGGVGFGYGYTF	TGTGCCAGCAGTGGGGGGGGAGTAGGTTTTGGCTATGGCTACACCTTC
NA	TRBV25-1	NA	TRBJ2-7	14	CASSDEYRGYEQYF	TGTGCCAGCAGTGACGAGTACCGGGGTTACGAGCAGTACTTC
TRBD2	TRBV4-1	once	TRBJ2-3	17	CASSQETSGGGADTQYF	TGCGCCAGCAGCCAAGAAACTAGCGGGGGTGGGGCAGATACGCAGTATTTT
NA	TRBV2	NA	TRBJ1-6	11	CASSEGLPLHF	TGTGCCAGCAGTGAAGGTCTACCCCTCCACTTT
NA	TRBV27	NA	TRBJ1-5	12	CASSTTQGRRVF	TGTGCCAGCAGTACCACCCAGGGGCGCAGGGTTTTT
TRBD1	TRBV6-5	once	TRBJ2-2	16	CASSYTPGQGDGELFF	TGTGCCAGCAGTTACACCCCGGGACAGGGGGACGGGGAGCTGTTTTTT
NA	TRBV5-1	few	TRBJ2-3	16	CASSLQPTESTDTQYF	TGCGCCAGCAGCCTACAACCGACGGAGAGCACAGATACGCAGTATTTT
TRBD2	TRBV30	NA	TRBJ2-3	15	CAWSLLAGGGDTQYF	TGTGCCTGGAGTCTATTGGCGGGGGGGGGAGATACGCAGTATTTT
NA	TRBV10-2	NA	TRBJ2-4	13	CASSESRDAIQYF	TGCGCCAGCAGTGAGTCGAGGGATGCCATTCAGTACTTC
NA	TRBV7-9	NA	TRBJ1-1	11	CAGGPLTEAFF	TGTGCCGGGGGCCCCCTGACTGAAGCTTTCTTT
TRBD1	TRBV7-2	NA	TRBJ1-2	14	CASSSNRGDYGYTF	TGTGCCAGCAGCTCTAACAGGGGAGACTATGGCTACACCTTC
TRBD1	TRBV18	NA	TRBJ1-1	16	CASSPSTGGVNTEAFF	TGTGCCAGCTCACCCTCGACAGGGGGCGTGAACACTGAAGCTTTCTTT
TRBD1	TRBV10-3	once	TRBJ1-2	14	CAISVQGANYGYTF	TGTGCCATCAGTGTACAGGGGGCTAACTATGGCTACACCTTC
NA	TRBV5-6	NA	TRBJ1-3	14	CASSSGQPGNTIYF	TGTGCCAGCAGCTCCGGACAGCCTGGAAACACCATATATTTT
NA	TRBV10-3	once	TRBJ1-3	13	CAIRGLRGNTIYF	TGTGCCATCAGGGGGCTGAGGGGAAACACCATATATTTT
NA	TRBV13	NA	TRBJ1-1	13	CASSLTVEAEAFF	TGTGCCAGCAGCTTAACCGTTGAGGCTGAAGCTTTCTTT
TRBD1	TRBV11-3	NA	TRBJ2-1	14	CASSPDRGRDEQFF	TGTGCCAGCAGCCCCGACAGGGGACGGGATGAGCAGTTCTTC
NA	TRBV2	NA	TRBJ2-7	15	CASSLGQGIIYEQYF	TGTGCCAGCAGTTTGGGCCAGGGGATTATCTACGAGCAGTACTTC
TRBD2	TRBV7-9	NA	TRBJ2-6	17	CASSRGGGDVEANVLTF	TGTGCCAGCAGTCGGGGCGGGGGGGACGTCGAGGCCAACGTCCTGACTTTC
NA	TRBV10-1	NA	TRBJ1-1	13	CASSETENTEAFF	TGCGCCAGCAGTGAAACAGAGAACACTGAAGCTTTCTTT
NA	TRBV7-9	once	TRBJ1-4	11	CASSFAGELFF	TGTGCCAGCAGCTTCGCCGGGGAACTGTTTTTT
TRBD2	TRBV3-1/TRBV3-2	NA	TRBJ2-5	17	CASSQEFPSGSWETQYF	TGTGCCAGCAGCCAAGAGTTTCCTAGCGGGAGTTGGGAGACCCAGTACTTC
NA	TRBV19	NA	TRBJ2-2	13	CASRNNGGRELFF	TGTGCCAGTAGAAATAACGGGGGGCGGGAGCTGTTTTTT